These 31 T cell receptor beta chains share one sample of origin, sequenced in a study of T-cell memory formation after mild COVID-19. TCRdb itself ran the 5' RACE reads through MiXCR, one entry per CDR3 protein. This sample has 110,000 or so distinct CDR3 sequences, with 22% found just once. Sequenced: PBMCs or a T cell subset sorted from them (not recorded which). These receptors all stem from a man between 18 and 29 years old who had mild COVID-19 (a few samples of this study predate the infection). Cell type and time point are not known.

V gene TRBV3-1 combines with J gene TRBJ1-6; D may be TRBD1 (5 bases). This CDR3 spans 16 amino acids. Per germline, CDR1 LGHDT and CDR2 YNNKEL (reference sequence). V lost 3 bases and J lost 9, with 18 bases in between. This CDR3 reads CASSQITGTAGSPLHF. The CDR3 DNA reads as TGTGCCAGCAGCCAGATAACCGGGACCGCGGGTTCACCCCTCCACTTT.

This clonotype has more than one count but fewer than ten. V gene TRBV10-3 combines with J gene TRBJ1-6, with D unresolved. V was cut by 0 bases and J by 7 bases, with 4 bases left in between. Germline V gene data show CDR1 as ENHRY and CDR2 as SYGVKD. This CDR3 comprises 13 residues. The CDR3 sequence is CAISESGNSPLHF. CDR3 in DNA: TGTGCCATCAGTGAGTCGGGCAATTCACCCCTCCACTTT.

The V gene is TRBV29-1, the J gene TRBJ1-3; D is uncertain. Trimming shortened V by 6 bases and J by 0 bases, and 6 bases separated the two germline ends. Germline CDR1 reads SQVTM; CDR2 reads ANQGSEA. The CDR3 is 12 residues long. The CDR3 is CSVARSGNTIYF. CDR3 coding DNA: TGCAGCGTCGCCCGCTCTGGAAACACCATATATTTT.

This clonotype occurred a few times. The J gene is TRBJ2-7, the V gene TRBV7-9; the D call may be TRBD1 or TRBD2 (5 bases each). Germline CDR1 is SEHNR and CDR2 is FQNEAQ (reference sequence). The ends were cut back, 4 bases at V and 7 bases at J, with 17 bases in the middle. CDR3 length: 14 residues. The DNA of the CDR3 is TGTGCCAGCAGCTGGGGCGGGTACTGGGCGGAGCAGTACGTC. Protein: CASSWGGYWAEQYV.

The chain uses TRBV7-3 and TRBJ1-2; TRBD1 might be the D (5 bases). Trimming left V 5 bases short and J 4 bases short, with 14 bases between. Germline CDR1 and CDR2: SGHTA and FQGTGA. The CDR3 runs 14 residues. DNA of the CDR3: TGTGCCAGCAGCCCTGGGCAGGGTGGCTATGGCTACACCTTC. Protein product: CASSPGQGGYGYTF. Complete variable domain (other parts from reference TRBV7-3 and TRBJ1-2): GAGVSQTPSNKVTEKGKYVELRCDPISGHTALYWYRQSLGQGPEFLIYFQGTGAADDSGLPNDRFFAVRPEGSVSTLKIQRTERGDSAVYLCASSPGQGGYGYTFGSGTRLTVV.

This clonotype was picked up a small number of times. The gene calls are TRBV4-1 and TRBJ2-5; D unresolved. This CDR3 has 14 residues. With 2 bases removed from V and 4 bases from J, the gap between germline ends came to 11 bases. The germline V gene encodes CDR1 MGHRA and CDR2 YSYEKL. The CDR3, as DNA: TGCGCCAGCAGCCAAAGCCCCTTAACAGAGACCCAGTACTTC. Residues: CASSQSPLTETQYF.

This clonotype turned up a few times. The chain links TRBV6-5 to TRBJ2-6; 8 nucleotides align to TRBD1. The CDR3 sequence is 20 residues long. The germline V gene encodes CDR1 MNHEY and CDR2 SVGAGI. The V gene end was trimmed by 5 bases and the J gene end by 0 bases; junction bases not matched to a gene: 15. The DNA of the CDR3 is TGTGCCAGCAGTCCACTCTCCCTGGACAGGGTCGGCTCTGGGGCCAACGTCCTGACTTTC. Translating gives CASSPLSLDRVGSGANVLTF.

This clonotype was detected many times. The chain uses TRBV6-4 and TRBJ2-2, with D unclear. CDR1 and CDR2 from the germline V gene are MRHNA and SNTAGT. Deletions cut 2 bases from V and 5 bases from J, with 6 bases between. The length of the CDR3 is 13 residues. This CDR3 reads CASSDGETGELFF. Written as DNA, the CDR3 is TGTGCCAGCAGTGACGGGGAAACCGGGGAGCTGTTTTTT.

This clonotype was counted between two and nine times. This rearrangement joins TRBV5-6 to TRBJ2-1, with 8 bases identical to TRBD2. The CDR3 contains 17 residues. The trim removed 4 bases at V and 7 bases at J, leaving 16 bases unmatched. Germline CDR1 SGHDT, CDR2 YYEEEE. In DNA, the CDR3 is TGTGCCAGCAGCCCCGCCCGAGCGGGAGCGTATATAAATGAGCAGTTCTTC. Residues: CASSPARAGAYINEQFF. The whole variable domain, remainder taken from reference TRBV5-6 and TRBJ2-1, is DAGVTQSPTHLIKTRGQQVTLRCSPKSGHDTVSWYQQALGQGPQFIFQYYEEEERQRGNFPDRFSGHQFPNYSSELNVNALLLGDSALYLCASSPARAGAYINEQFFGPGTRLTVL.

This clonotype was recorded once. The rearrangement joins TRBV19 to TRBJ1-5, with unresolved D. The CDR3 loop spans 15 amino acids. The V end lost 1 base, the J end lost 10 bases, and 17 bases lay between the germline ends. From germline, CDR1 is LNHDA and CDR2 SQIVND (reference sequence). The CDR3 coding sequence is TGTGCCAGTAGTATAGGAGGGAACAGCTTACGTCCCCAGCATTTT. This sequence encodes CASSIGGNSLRPQHF.

The sample holds a few counts of this clonotype. The rearrangement links TRBV5-1 to TRBJ2-7, with D possibly being TRBD1 or TRBD2 (5 bases each). Between the trimmed V and J ends, which lost 4 bases and 0 bases, there was a span of 20 bases. CDR3 length equals 17 residues. Germline loops: CDR1 SGHRS, CDR2 YFSETQ. Written as DNA, the CDR3 is TGCGCCAGCAGCGACGTGCAGGGAGTAAAGAGCTCCTACGAGCAGTACTTC. Residues: CASSDVQGVKSSYEQYF. The entire variable domain, with the rest obtained from reference TRBV5-1 and TRBJ2-7, is as follows: KAGVTQTPRYLIKTRGQQVTLSCSPISGHRSVSWYQQTPGQGLQFLFEYFSETQRNKGNFPGRFSGRQFSNSRSEMNVSTLELGDSALYLCASSDVQGVKSSYEQYFGPGTRLTVT.

The table lists this clonotype with a few counts. The V gene is TRBV5-5, the J gene TRBJ2-1, with 13 positions matching TRBD2. Germline trimming cut 4 bases from V and 2 bases from J; bases unmatched to any gene: 3. CDR3 length: 16 residues. Germline CDR1 and CDR2: SGHKS and YYEKEE (reference sequence). CDR3 residues: CASSPGLAGAYNEQFF. The CDR3 DNA reads TGTGCCAGCAGCCCAGGACTAGCGGGGGCCTACAATGAGCAGTTCTTC.

This clonotype was seen only a few times. The V and J genes are TRBV12-3 or TRBV12-4 and TRBJ1-5; possible D gene TRBD1, 5 bases. Trimming cost V 3 bases and J 6 bases, with 12 bases left between them. The CDR3 is made up of 14 amino acids. In nucleotides, the CDR3 is TGTGCCAGCAGTTTGGCAGCGGGGGGTCAGCCCCAGCATTTT. Translating it yields CASSLAAGGQPQHF.

V usage is TRBV14 and J usage is TRBJ2-1; possible D gene TRBD1, 6 bases. Germline V lookup: CDR1 SGHDN, CDR2 FVKESK. The ends were cut back, 0 bases at V and 4 bases at J, with 10 bases in the middle. The CDR3 spans 15 residues. In DNA, the CDR3 is TGTGCCAGCAGCCAAGAGACAGGAATTTACAATGAGCAGTTCTTC. It encodes CASSQETGIYNEQFF.

This clonotype was recorded a few times. The gene calls are TRBV20-1 and TRBJ2-5; no firm D call. The CDR3 runs 14 residues. The germline V gene encodes CDR1 DFQATT and CDR2 SNEGSKA (reference sequence). The V end was cut by 0 bases, the J end by 1 base, with 9 bases between. As DNA, the CDR3 is TGCAGTGCTAGAGACGGCAGGCCCCAAGAGACCCAGTACTTC. Translated, it gives CSARDGRPQETQYF.

The chain is built from TRBV7-9 and TRBJ1-1, with 7 nucleotides matching TRBD1. The V gene end was trimmed by 5 bases and the J gene end by 1 base; junction bases not matched to a gene: 4. The CDR3 length is 14 residues. CDR1 and CDR2 (germline): SEHNR, FQNEAQ (reference sequence). CDR3 nucleotides: TGTGCCAGCAGCGCGGACAGGCCGAACACTGAAGCTTTCTTT. Translating gives CASSADRPNTEAFF.

This clonotype was observed a few times. This chain joins TRBV7-8 and TRBJ2-7; D perhaps matches TRBD1 (6 bases). The CDR3 runs to 14 residues. CDR1 is SGHVS and CDR2 is FQNEAQ in the germline V gene. Trimming removed 4 bases at V and 3 bases at J, with 13 bases between. CDR3 DNA: TGTGCCAGCAGCTCGGTTGGGGGCTTCTACGAGCAGTACGTC. This translates into CASSSVGGFYEQYV.

This clonotype was observed a few times. V is TRBV6-5 and J is TRBJ2-1; D possibly corresponds to TRBD1 (5 bases). Germline assignment: CDR1 MNHEY and CDR2 SVGAGI. The CDR3 contains 12 residues. Trimming cost V 2 bases and J 10 bases, with 9 bases left between them. In nucleotides, the CDR3 is TGTGCCAGCAGTTACCGAAACAGGGAGCAGTTCTTC. Protein sequence: CASSYRNREQFF.

This clonotype has only a few counts. V and J are TRBV15 and TRBJ1-5, with TRBD1 matching 8 bases. The CDR3 is 14 amino acids. Germline CDR1 reads LNHNV; CDR2 reads YYDKDF (reference sequence). Unmatched junction bases numbered 2, after V lost 1 base and J lost 6 bases. CDR3 sequence: CATSRGTGIQPQHF. In DNA, the CDR3 is TGTGCCACCAGCAGAGGGACAGGGATTCAGCCCCAGCATTTT.

The chain couples TRBV5-1 to TRBJ2-7; 10 bases agree with TRBD2. The germline V gene has CDR1 SGHRS and CDR2 YFSETQ. The CDR3 runs to 16 residues. V was pared by 0 bases and J by 2 bases, with 5 bases of the junction left unmatched. The CDR3 sequence is CASSLDLAGAAYEQYF. In DNA, the CDR3 is TGCGCCAGCAGCTTGGATCTAGCGGGGGCCGCCTACGAGCAGTACTTC.

The chain is built from TRBV10-3 and TRBJ1-2, with TRBD1 as a possible D gene (6 bases). Deletions cut 0 bases from V and 6 bases from J, with 14 bases between. The germline CDR1 and CDR2 sequences are ENHRY and SYGVKD. The CDR3 runs 15 residues. The CDR3 DNA follows: TGTGCCATCAGTGAGTCGATGGGGGGCGCAAATGGCTACACCTTC. Translation: CAISESMGGANGYTF.

There are a few counts of this clonotype. The chain employs TRBV7-8 and TRBJ2-1; 13 bases agree with TRBD2. Germline values: CDR1 SGHVS, CDR2 FQNEAQ. This CDR3 has 16 amino acids. V shed 7 bases and J 6 bases; nucleotides not matched to a gene: 9. In nucleotides, the CDR3 is TGTGCCAGCACCGAACTAGCGGGGGGGCGGGGCAATGAGCAGTTCTTC. It encodes CASTELAGGRGNEQFF.

The J gene is TRBJ1-1, the V gene TRBV5-5, with 8 positions matching TRBD1. Germline loops: CDR1 SGHKS, CDR2 YYEKEE (reference sequence). Trimming cost V 8 bases and J 1 base; bases outside gene matches: 7. CDR3 length: 14 amino acids. CDR3 loop: CASTKTGENTEAFF. DNA for the CDR3: TGTGCCAGTACTAAGACAGGGGAGAACACTGAAGCTTTCTTT.

The chain employs TRBV30 and TRBJ1-1, with D unclear. Trimming took off 5 bases at V and 1 base at J, with 8 bases between the two ends. CDR3 length: 12 amino acids. Per the germline V gene, CDR1 is GTSNPN and CDR2 is SVGIG (reference sequence). The CDR3 DNA reads TGTGCCTGGGCCCAGGAGAACACTGAAGCTTTCTTT. This sequence encodes CAWAQENTEAFF.

The chain is built from TRBV6-6 and TRBJ2-7; 7 positions match TRBD2. Germline CDR1 is MNHNY and CDR2 is SVGAGI (reference sequence). V shed 5 bases and J 0 bases; nucleotides not matched to a gene: 10. CDR3 size: 16 residues. The CDR3 nucleotides read TGTGCCAGCAGTCAATCCTTAGCGGGCCCCTCCTACGAGCAGTACGTC. Its protein is CASSQSLAGPSYEQYV.

This chain connects TRBV10-3 to TRBJ2-7; 7 nucleotides match TRBD1. The CDR3 sequence is 15 residues long. V gave up 5 bases and J gave up 0 bases; unmatched junction bases: 7. CDR1 is ENHRY, CDR2 SYGVKD, per germline. Here the CDR3 reads CAISSGQLHSYEQYV. DNA for the CDR3: TGTGCCATCAGTTCGGGACAGCTACACTCCTACGAGCAGTACGTC.

The V call is TRBV12-3 or TRBV12-4, the J call TRBJ2-7; D ambiguous. The V end lost 3 bases, the J end lost 2 bases, and 8 bases lay between the germline ends. This CDR3 is 13 amino acids long. Here the CDR3 DNA reads TGTGCCAGCAGTTTGGGCCACCCCTACGAGCAGTACGTC. This translates into CASSLGHPYEQYV.

The V gene is TRBV6-2 or TRBV6-3, the J gene TRBJ2-7; the match to TRBD1 covers 9 bases. The CDR3 totals 14 residues. V gave up 7 bases and J gave up 3 bases; unmatched junction bases: 7. Germline V lookup: CDR1 MNHEY, CDR2 SVGEGT. The CDR3 nucleotides read TGTGCCAGCACCCAGGGACAGGGATACTACGAGCAGTACTTC. Protein: CASTQGQGYYEQYF.

The chain links TRBV6-2 or TRBV6-3 to TRBJ1-5; D is perhaps TRBD1 (5 bases). CDR3 size: 15 residues. Per germline, CDR1 MNHEY and CDR2 SVGEGT. V was shortened by 5 bases and J by 0 bases, with 11 bases between the two germline ends. The CDR3 loop is CASSASTDSNQPQHF. The CDR3 nucleotides are TGTGCCAGCAGTGCTTCGACAGATAGCAATCAGCCCCAGCATTTT.

The V and J genes are TRBV7-9 and TRBJ2-3; 14 bases fit TRBD2. The V gene's germline CDR1 is SEHNR and CDR2 FQNEAQ (reference sequence). V lost 2 bases, J lost 5 bases, and 6 bases stayed unmatched. The CDR3 extends over 17 amino acids. The DNA of the CDR3 is TGTGCCAGCAGCTTACCGACCGGGACTAGCGGGGGAGATACGCAGTATTTT. Its translation is CASSLPTGTSGGDTQYF.

This clonotype was seen repeatedly, ten times or more. The chain combines TRBV4-1 with TRBJ1-1, with unresolved D. Per the germline V gene, CDR1 is MGHRA and CDR2 is YSYEKL. The CDR3 is made up of 12 amino acids. Trimming stripped 0 bases from V and 2 bases from J, with 1 base between. The CDR3 loop reads CASSQDNTEAFF. In DNA, the CDR3 is TGCGCCAGCAGCCAAGATAACACTGAAGCTTTCTTT.